This T cell receptor delta chain was recorded in a study of delta chains in infants with herpesvirus infections (dated by TCRdb to 2021 to 2024). Some background on the complete study: From birth, the study prospectively followed a Ugandan infant birth cohort to characterize gammadelta T cell responses to primary cytomegalovirus (CMV) infection. The study searched for a public fetal Vdelta1/Vgamma8 gammadelta TCR clonotype in infants who acquired CMV infection after birth. gammadelta TCRs were sequenced from PBMC of 18 CMV-infected infants (one congenitally infected) and roughly 8 CMV-uninfected infants with enough sample available. Infant blood samples were grouped into approximate age categories of 1.5, 4, 8 and 12 months. Previously published Belgian fetal and cord blood gammadelta TCR data were included only for comparison and were not generated in this cohort. Overall study outcomes, separate from this receptor: Of around 20 CMV-infected infants, several carried the public Vdelta1 clonotype: the congenitally infected infant plus three who were infected postnatally before 120 days of age. Public-clonotype frequency among Vdelta1 cells appeared to correlate inversely with age at infection and decayed rapidly, seemingly not persisting beyond about two months. The authors noted a small sample size and no race- or environment-matched controls, since nearly all Ugandans acquire CMV before adulthood. Presence of the public clonotype at levels below the detection limit might still occur in CMV-uninfected infants. The public clonotype was detected only at the first time point after infection and was not found in uninfected infants or in infants infected after 120 days.

To prepare the library, RT-PCR was applied. PBMC RNA was reverse transcribed with SuperScript II using gamma-chain- and delta-chain-specific primers to generate TCR cDNA. The cDNA was purified with AMPure XP beads, then amplified and indexed with Illumina adapters using the Nextera XT Index Kit. Sequencing of gammadelta TCR libraries was carried out on an Illumina MiSeq using a V2 300-cycle kit. The source study handled its data this way. Using MiXCR v2.1.12, CDR3 sequences were assembled, and reads were mapped onto D, J and V genes obtained from GenBank. Repertoire analyses of the CDR3 clonotypes were performed with VDJtools v1.2.1. Public reads were reanalyzed in TCRdb with CATT, and rows carrying the same DNA were merged afterwards. What appears here as the V and J calls and clone size reflects TCRdb's work, not the paper's. The sample table contains 2,500 to 4,000 delta-chain clones; only one count was recorded for 32% of them. The ten largest clones represent less than 8.5% of the sample.

Infants were enrolled after their mothers, pregnant women receiving prenatal care in Kampala, Uganda, were recruited, and documentation of maternal HIV status was required. Home visits to families took place weekly, and collection of infant clinical information, oral swabs and peripheral blood began at 6 weeks of age and was repeated every 4 months after that. Blood was drawn into heparin tubes, and PBMC were separated by Ficoll-Paque density gradient centrifugation and then cryopreserved. V is trimmed back by 4 bases and J by 2 bases, and the junction contains 15 bases that no gene match accounts for. Inclusive of the bounding cysteine and phenylalanine, the CDR3 is 19 residues long. Kept here is only the CDR3 DNA, which spans 57 bases and is read in frame from base 1. Via the germline V gene, CDR1 is TSWWSYY and CDR2 QGS. For this clone: What this receptor recognizes is not known. The input lacks base qualities; no much larger clone sits a single base away.

The rearranged segments are TRDV1 and TRDJ1, with 11 central nucleotides matching TRDD3. This TCR derives from a human donor who was a Ugandan infant, either HIV-exposed or HIV-unexposed (not recorded which). The input for sequencing was peripheral blood, taken at time point 3 of longitudinal follow-up. The sequenced DNA is TGTGCTCTTGGGGGCTCCTTCCTACACTGGGGGATAGGGACCGATAAACTCATCTTT. This sequence encodes CALGGSFLHWGIGTDKLIF.